Below, 10 T cell receptor beta chains from the same sample are listed, as sequenced in a study of blood T cells in healthy people across ages. Then a second PCR, running roughly 7 to 11 cycles, was carried out with a sample-barcoded 5' primer and a J-beta primer mix. TCRdb reprocessed the 5' RACE reads with MiXCR, giving one entry per CDR3 protein. This sample yields some 1.4 million distinct CDR3 sequences, of which approximately 38% are seen a single time; around 8% belongs to the top ten. Material for sequencing was blood. The receptor set was obtained from a woman aged 18-35 years in good health.

V gene TRBV5-1 combines with J gene TRBJ1-1; D unclear. The CDR3 is made up of 14 amino acids. The germline V gene encodes CDR1 SGHRS and CDR2 YFSETQ. The V gene lost 9 bases and the J gene lost 2 bases, with 17 bases spanning the gap. CDR3 in DNA: TGCGCCATCATAGACCGGGGTTTAAACACTGAAGCTTTCTTT. It is translated as CAIIDRGLNTEAFF. The full variable domain, with the rest looked up from reference TRBV5-1 and TRBJ1-1, is KAGVTQTPRYLIKTRGQQVTLSCSPISGHRSVSWYQQTPGQGLQFLFEYFSETQRNKGNFPGRFSGRQFSNSRSEMNVSTLELGDSALYLCAIIDRGLNTEAFFGQGTRLTVV.

The chain carries TRBV6-1 and TRBJ2-7, with D perhaps being TRBD1 or TRBD2 (5 bases each). Germline V lookup: CDR1 MNHNS, CDR2 SASEGT. The CDR3 sequence is 15 residues long. V lost 2 bases, J lost 1 base, and 12 bases lay in between. CDR3 sequence: CASSEIEGPSYEQYF. The CDR3 nucleotides read TGTGCCAGCAGTGAAATCGAGGGGCCGTCCTACGAGCAGTACTTC.

This clonotype was counted only a few times. The J gene is TRBJ2-1, the V gene TRBV5-1, with D possibly TRBD1 on 5 matching bases. V was cut by 5 bases and J by 7 bases, with 7 bases left in between. Looked up from germline, CDR1 is SGHRS and CDR2 is YFSETQ. The CDR3 length is 11 residues. CDR3: CASRTGNEQFF. CDR3 coding DNA: TGCGCCAGCAGAACAGGAAATGAGCAGTTCTTC.

The V and J genes are TRBV7-2 and TRBJ2-1, with 8 bases aligning to TRBD2. The CDR3 is 17 residues long. Germline assignment: CDR1 SGHTA and CDR2 FQGNSA. V was pared by 5 bases and J by 13 bases, with 22 bases of the junction left unmatched. The CDR3 protein is CASSRAGASGFSYVQFF. CDR3 DNA sequence: TGTGCCAGCAGCCGGGCGGGGGCTAGCGGGTTTAGTTACGTACAGTTCTTC.

This clonotype has a handful of counts. J is TRBJ2-7 and V is TRBV27; tentatively, D is TRBD1 (8 bases). The CDR3 length is 14 residues. Germline V gene lookup returns CDR1 MNHEY and CDR2 SMNVEV (reference sequence). V lost 5 bases and J 2 bases, leaving 13 bases between the germline ends. In DNA, the CDR3 is TGTGCCAGCAGTGTAACAGGGGGGGCCTACGAGCAGTACTTC. Translating gives CASSVTGGAYEQYF.

V and J are TRBV27 and TRBJ2-1; D is perhaps TRBD1 (6 bases). CDR1 MNHEY and CDR2 SMNVEV come from the germline V gene (reference sequence). This CDR3 is 15 amino acids long. V shed 3 bases and J shed 2 bases, with 11 bases lying between them. The CDR3: CASSLDSLAYNEQFF. The CDR3 DNA reads TGTGCCAGCAGTTTGGACAGTCTGGCCTACAATGAGCAGTTCTTC.

The chain employs TRBV7-6 and TRBJ2-5, with D possibly TRBD1 on 6 matching bases. CDR3 size: 16 residues. Germline-derived CDR1 and CDR2 are SGHVS and FNYEAQ. V lost 1 base to trimming and J lost 3 bases, with 15 bases between them. The CDR3 reads CASSLGVWDKEETQYF. The CDR3 nucleotides read TGTGCCAGCAGCTTAGGAGTGTGGGACAAAGAAGAGACCCAGTACTTC.

This clonotype came up a few times. The gene calls are TRBV2 and TRBJ2-1; TRBD1 matches at 7 bases. The J segment lost 1 base and the V segment lost 7 bases, leaving 4 bases of the junction unmatched. The CDR3 has 14 amino acids. CDR1 is SNHLY and CDR2 is FYNNEI in the germline V gene. CDR3 amino acids: CASTVQGSYNEQFF. CDR3 bases: TGTGCCAGCACCGTACAGGGGTCCTACAATGAGCAGTTCTTC.

For this clonotype: Germline is not matched at one junction end, which may reflect a read error. This chain joins TRBV6-1 and TRBJ2-7; no clear D. Germline-derived CDR1 and CDR2 are MNHNS and SASEGT. The CDR3 is 15 amino acids. CDR3 loop: CACSADLQSSYEQYF. CDR3 nucleotides: TGTGCCTGCAGTGCGGACCTACAGAGCTCCTACGAGCAGTACTTC.

The chain combines TRBV28 with TRBJ2-1; 9 bases fit TRBD2. The CDR3 is made up of 17 amino acids. J was trimmed by 5 bases and V by 2 bases; bases with no gene match: 10. CDR1 and CDR2 from the germline V gene are MDHEN and SYDVKM. CDR3 coding DNA: TGTGCCAGCAGTTTACCCCTGGCGGGAGGGTACGACAATGAGCAGTTCTTC. Its translation is CASSLPLAGGYDNEQFF.